Listed below are T cell receptor beta chains from one sample, sequenced in a study of T cell responses to AZD1222 COVID-19 vaccine. Only in-frame clones appear in the TCRdb table, and some are missing; sequencing was by immunoSEQ multiplex PCR. Among more than 110,000 clones listed, around 90% were seen once. The sequenced sample was peripheral blood, obtained on day 0 of AZD1222 vaccination. Every receptor here comes from an adult in good health. The CDR3 runs from the conserved cysteine through the conserved F or W. Fields, in order: clone size, D gene, J gene, V gene, CDR3 DNA, CDR3 protein. A D gene is named only where the DNA matches it firmly. Some rows have no size entry. The others give once, few or many, or a class for an expanded clone.

>-|-|TRBJ1-6|TRBV10-2
TGCGCCAGCAGGGCGGGATTGGAGAATTCACCCCTCCACTTT
CASRAGLENSPLHF
>once|-|TRBJ2-5|TRBV5-1
TGCGCCAGCAGCTTCGGGGGGCGGGTAGAGACCCAGTACTTC
CASSFGGRVETQYF
>-|-|TRBJ2-2|TRBV6-5
TGTGCCAGCGCACTTTACAGGGTTCAAACCGGGGAGCTGTTTTTT
CASALYRVQTGELFF
>-|-|TRBJ1-1|TRBV7-9
TGTGCCAGCAGCTCCATAGACAGCCTGAACACTGAAGCTTTCTTT
CASSSIDSLNTEAFF
>-|TRBD2|TRBJ2-3|TRBV7-2
TGTGCCAGCAGCTTAGTTGGGGCGGGAGGGCCGCGCACAGATACGCAGTATTTT
CASSLVGAGGPRTDTQYF
>once|-|TRBJ2-7|TRBV14
TGTGCCAGCAGCCAAGAGGCGGGCAGCTTCTCCTACGAGCAGTACTTC
CASSQEAGSFSYEQYF
>once|-|TRBJ2-7|TRBV29-1
TGCAGCGCCACTGTCAGCGGTCTGGGGGAGCAGTACTTC
CSATVSGLGEQYF
>once|-|TRBJ1-1|TRBV7-3
TGTGCCAGCAGCTTAAACGGCGGGAACACTGAAGCTTTCTTT
CASSLNGGNTEAFF
>-|TRBD1|TRBJ2-7|TRBV30
TGTGCCTGGAGTTTGGGACAGGGCAGCTACGAGCAGTACTTC
CAWSLGQGSYEQYF
>-|TRBD1|TRBJ1-2|TRBV4-3
TGCGCCAGCAGCCAAGATGTCGGGACAGGGAATCGCTATGGCTACACCTTC
CASSQDVGTGNRYGYTF
>-|-|TRBJ1-2|TRBV3-1/TRBV3-2
TGTGCCGGGAGGGAGGGGCCTCCCGAGGAGTATGGCTACACCTTC
CAGREGPPEEYGYTF
>-|-|TRBJ1-1|TRBV5-1
TGCGCCAGCAGCTTGGGAGGATTAGCGGGCACTGAAGCTTTCTTT
CASSLGGLAGTEAFF
>-|-|TRBJ1-2|TRBV7-9
TGTGGCAGCGGTAATCCGGGACTACGGGGCTACACCTTC
CGSGNPGLRGYTF
>-|-|TRBJ2-5|TRBV7-7
TGTGCCAGCAGCCCCGCTCCCTTCTGGGGAGAGACCCAGTACTTC
CASSPAPFWGETQYF
>-|-|TRBJ1-2|TRBV30
TGTGCCTGGAGTCCAGTTGCTAACTATGGCTACACCTTC
CAWSPVANYGYTF
>-|-|TRBJ2-5|TRBV24-1
TGTGCCACCAGTGATTCTTACGGGACTGGACAAGAGACCCAGTACTTC
CATSDSYGTGQETQYF
>once|TRBD1|TRBJ1-5|TRBV7-8
TGTGCCAGCAGCCATCGCCGGGGACAGCTAAATCAGCCCCAGCATTTT
CASSHRRGQLNQPQHF
>-|-|TRBJ2-3|TRBV12-3/TRBV12-4
TGTGCCAGCAGTTTAGGCCGGACAGATACGCAGTATTTT
CASSLGRTDTQYF
>-|-|TRBJ1-3|TRBV7-9
TGTGCCAGCAGTCAAACGAGCAGGCGTATCTCTGGAAACACCATATATTTT
CASSQTSRRISGNTIYF
>-|TRBD1|TRBJ2-7|TRBV27
TGTGCCAGCAGTCCAGGGACAGCCGTATCCTACGAGCAGTACTTC
CASSPGTAVSYEQYF
>-|-|TRBJ2-3|TRBV6-5
TGTGCCAGCAGCTCCCTAGGCGATACGCAGTATTTT
CASSSLGDTQYF
>-|-|TRBJ1-2|TRBV19
TGTGCCAGTAGTCTACAGCGAGGTGCCTATGGCTACACCTTC
CASSLQRGAYGYTF
>-|-|TRBJ2-7|TRBV3-1/TRBV3-2
TGTGCCAGCAGCCAAGTGGAGTACGAGCAGTACTTC
CASSQVEYEQYF
>-|TRBD2|TRBJ2-7|TRBV11-2
TGTGCCAGCAGCCTTATTCGACTAGCGGGGAGCTACGAGCAGTACTTC
CASSLIRLAGSYEQYF
>-|TRBD1|TRBJ1-1|TRBV9
TGTGCCAGCAGCTCCCGGACAGGGACCCGGACTGAAGCTTTCTTT
CASSSRTGTRTEAFF
>-|TRBD1|TRBJ2-7|TRBV13
TGTGCCAGCAGCCTCGGACAGGGCTACGAGCAGTACTTC
CASSLGQGYEQYF
>-|TRBD1|TRBJ1-3|TRBV7-9
TGTGCCAGCAGCTTAACAGGGGGTATTGGAAACACCATATATTTT
CASSLTGGIGNTIYF
>-|-|TRBJ2-1|TRBV30
TGTGCCTGGAGTGTACGTATGAATGAGCAGTTCTTC
CAWSVRMNEQFF
>-|TRBD1|TRBJ2-7|TRBV5-4
TGTGCCAGCAGCTTAACAGGGGAGAGCTGGTACTTC
CASSLTGESWYF
>once|-|TRBJ1-5|TRBV21-1
TGTGCCAGCAGTCGGACCCGAGGCCAGCCCCAGCATTTT
CASSRTRGQPQHF
>-|-|TRBJ2-1|TRBV6-2/TRBV6-3
TGTGCCAGCAGTAGCTCCGCGACTAGTGGTGGTGAGCAGTTCTTC
CASSSSATSGGEQFF
>-|TRBD1|TRBJ1-1|TRBV14
TGTGCCAGCAGCCAAGTAAGGGGGCGACGGCTAAACACTGAAGCTTTCTTT
CASSQVRGRRLNTEAFF
>-|-|TRBJ1-1|TRBV18
TGTGCCAGCTCAGAACGACAGGCGAACACTGAAGCTTTCTTT
CASSERQANTEAFF
>-|-|TRBJ2-7|TRBV30
TGTGCCTGGAGGGGGGGAGGTTACGAGCAGTACTTC
CAWRGGGYEQYF
>-|-|TRBJ1-1|TRBV4-1
TGCGCCAGCAGCCAGGGAGGGAACACTGAAGCTTTCTTT
CASSQGGNTEAFF
>-|TRBD1|TRBJ2-4|TRBV13
TGTGCTAGCGGTGGACAGGGGGGGAACATTCAGTACTTC
CASGGQGGNIQYF
>-|-|TRBJ2-7|TRBV2
TGTGCCGACCGGCGCGGGACAACCTCCTACGAGCAGTACTTC
CADRRGTTSYEQYF
>-|TRBD1|TRBJ2-1|TRBV18
TGTGCCAGCTGTCCTGTTCCGGGACAGGTGTCCTACAATGAGCAGTTCTTC
CASCPVPGQVSYNEQFF
>-|-|TRBJ2-7|TRBV11-2
TGTGCCAGCAGCTTCGGGGCAGGAATCAAGCAGTACTTC
CASSFGAGIKQYF
>few|TRBD1|TRBJ1-5|TRBV5-4
TGTGCCAGCAGCCTGGGACAGTCAAATCAGCCCCAGCATTTT
CASSLGQSNQPQHF
>-|-|TRBJ1-3|TRBV5-6
TGTGCCAGCAGCTTCTCTGTAACTGGAAACACCATATATTTT
CASSFSVTGNTIYF
>once|-|TRBJ2-7|TRBV4-1
TGCGCCAGCAGCCAAGAGTACGGGGGCGAGCAGTACTTC
CASSQEYGGEQYF
>-|-|TRBJ1-1|TRBV7-8
TGTGCCAGCAGCTTATTTGAGGGGTGGACCACTGAAGCTTTCTTT
CASSLFEGWTTEAFF
>-|-|TRBJ2-1|TRBV18
TGTGCCAGCTCACCACAGAGTACCTACAATGAGCAGTTCTTC
CASSPQSTYNEQFF
>-|-|TRBJ1-5|TRBV5-6
TGTGCCAGCAGCTACTCCGGGAGCGAAAGCAATCAGCCCCAGCATTTT
CASSYSGSESNQPQHF
>-|TRBD1|TRBJ1-1|TRBV5-5
TGTGCCAGCAGCCAGTTAGGACAGGGGGACCCTGAAGCTTTCTTT
CASSQLGQGDPEAFF
>-|-|TRBJ2-1|TRBV11-2
TGTGCCAGCAGCTTAGCCGGACTTTCTTTGGTATACAATGAGCAGTTCTTC
CASSLAGLSLVYNEQFF
>once|TRBD2|TRBJ2-5|TRBV7-8
TGTGCCAGCACCCCGGGACTAGCCCAGACCCAGTACTTC
CASTPGLAQTQYF
>few|TRBD1|TRBJ1-4|TRBV2
TGTGCCAGCAGCCTGACAGGGGGCCGCGAAAAACTGTTTTTT
CASSLTGGREKLFF
>-|TRBD2|TRBJ2-7|TRBV13
TGTGCCAGCAGCTTTAGCGGGAGTCCCTACGAGCAGTACTTC
CASSFSGSPYEQYF
>-|-|TRBJ1-2|TRBV19
TGTGCCAGTAGTGACAGGCTTTTATCAAGTGGCTACACCTTC
CASSDRLLSSGYTF
>-|-|TRBJ2-1|TRBV7-6
TGTGCCAGCAGCTTAGGCCCGGGGCGGACGACTTACAATGAGCAGTTCTTC
CASSLGPGRTTYNEQFF
>-|TRBD2|TRBJ2-1|TRBV7-9
TGTGCCAGCAGCTTAGTCATCGGGGCTAGCGGGAGGTCCCACAATGAGCAGTTCTTC
CASSLVIGASGRSHNEQFF